A selection of T cell receptor beta chains follows, all from one sample in a study of blood T cell repertoires in COVID-19. The data were produced by immunoSEQ multiplex PCR, yet TCRdb's version contains in-frame clones alone and is incomplete. This table holds 200,000 to 250,000 clones, approximately 90% found once. Sequenced sample: peripheral blood. Receptors originate from a man aged 25 to 40 with COVID-19, enrolled during active disease. Both conserved end residues are part of each CDR3. Not every row has a clone size; where given, it reads once, few, many or a size class.

J,size,V,CDR3
TRBJ1-3,.,TRBV7-8,CASSLERDSGNTIYF
TRBJ1-5,.,TRBV28,CASSPNRGSFNQPQHF
TRBJ1-2,.,TRBV29-1,CSGSRQGEVYGYTF
TRBJ1-5,.,TRBV7-8,CASSLLKGPNNQPQHF
TRBJ2-7,.,TRBV5-4,CASSLPASGLYEQYF
TRBJ1-1,few,TRBV7-2,CASSLTGGTEAFF
TRBJ1-2,.,TRBV3-1/TRBV3-2,CASSRLNGGYTF
TRBJ1-4,.,TRBV2,CASRVDRGWSEKLFF
TRBJ1-1,.,TRBV7-3,CASSTHREQQNTEAFF
TRBJ1-1,.,TRBV3-1/TRBV3-2,CASSQVARTEAFF
TRBJ1-2,.,TRBV3-1/TRBV3-2,CASSQDGARMYGYTF
TRBJ1-2,.,TRBV6-2/TRBV6-3,CASSYDGHGYTF
TRBJ1-6,.,TRBV19,CASSTSGTGKNSPLHF
TRBJ1-2,few,TRBV29-1,CSVEGNTGENGYTF
TRBJ1-1,once,TRBV28,CASSFWARGITEAFF
TRBJ2-1,.,TRBV9,CASSALLAGGPDEQFF
TRBJ1-1,.,TRBV18,CASSPPSTRLNTEAFF
TRBJ1-2,once,TRBV4-2,CASSQAGSVSNYGYTF
TRBJ2-5,.,TRBV7-2,CASSLGQGPWETQYF
TRBJ1-2,.,TRBV2,CATGDSFYGYTF
TRBJ2-2,.,TRBV18,CASSSTGPNGLDTGELFF
TRBJ1-2,.,TRBV5-4,CASSFNPGQGNYGYTF
TRBJ1-2,once,TRBV6-5,CASRMRIQIAISYTF
TRBJ2-1,.,TRBV5-4,CASRPIGGSSYNEQFF
TRBJ2-7,.,TRBV5-4,CASSPYGTSDSYEQYF
TRBJ1-1,.,TRBV9,CASSEQGLSTEAFF
TRBJ1-2,.,TRBV7-2,CASSLLRTGGYGYTF
TRBJ2-3,once,TRBV7-9,CASSPRGGTGGPDTQYF
TRBJ1-5,once,TRBV2,CASSLGQGSNQPQHF
TRBJ2-2,.,TRBV7-2,CASSPQFGQGSAGELFF
TRBJ2-2,.,TRBV7-7,CASSLRLAANTGELFF
TRBJ2-1,.,TRBV27,CASSFQALAEQFF
TRBJ1-5,.,TRBV24-1,CATSDSRAPNQPQHF
TRBJ1-5,.,TRBV6-5,CASSRTGWRNQPQHF
TRBJ1-2,.,TRBV4-1,CASSQEADRGYPYGYTF
TRBJ1-1,.,TRBV10-3,CAIKSPGQGPVNTEAFF
TRBJ1-1,.,TRBV27,CASSFGRGSTEAFF
TRBJ2-5,.,TRBV10-2,CASSEAGLQETQYF
TRBJ2-7,once,TRBV27,CASSSPLELRPDEQYF
TRBJ2-3,.,TRBV5-1,CASRRMVGLAGKGLTDTQYF
TRBJ2-7,.,TRBV6-1,CASSEDSLFEQYF
TRBJ1-2,few,TRBV9,CASSPGQYLYGYTF
TRBJ1-1,.,TRBV5-1,CASSDSGTMNTEAFF
TRBJ2-2,.,TRBV12-5,CASGPGQANTGELFF
TRBJ2-3,.,TRBV6-1,CASSALGTPVGDTQYF
TRBJ1-4,.,TRBV15,CATSRATGWTNEKLFF
TRBJ1-3,.,TRBV9,CASSVAVGNTIYF
TRBJ2-1,.,TRBV6-2/TRBV6-3,CASSPIGRSGRWDEQFF
TRBJ1-6,.,TRBV2,CASRTQGTYNSPLHF
TRBJ1-1,.,TRBV28,CASSLGGKEGTEAFF